This T cell receptor beta chain was sequenced in a study of PD-1 blockade in classical Hodgkin lymphoma (dated by TCRdb to between 2020 and 2021). For context, the study as a whole: To define a peripheral blood immune signature of response to PD-1 blockade in classical Hodgkin lymphoma, the study combined TCR beta sequencing with CyTOF.

The Qiagen DNeasy kit was used to extract genomic DNA both from unsorted PBMCs and from the negatively selected CD4+ and CD8+ fractions. Using primers that anneal to V and J segments, immunoSEQ multiplex PCR amplified the TCR beta CDR3 regions. A synthetic immune receptor repertoire was used to minimize amplification bias, and remaining bias was computationally removed after sequencing. In the authors' own workflow: Custom Python scripts were used to quantify repertoire diversity as the Shannon entropy index. Unsorted, CD4+ and CD8+ repertoires were examined separately, except in combined analyses, for which CD4+ and CD8+ sequences were merged in silico. The table was pulled from immuneACCESS by TCRdb, which kept in-frame rearrangements only. Such tables lose some clones; where checked, under half of the loss comes from unresolved V genes, and the rest has no known cause. V, J and clone size derive from that table, while D and trimming were established from the DNA sequence. This sample gives about 25,000 clones in total; under 95% of them show up just once. Of the sample, roughly 0.58% is held by the ten largest clones.

The paper as a whole reports these results and caveats: The study was restricted to a single clinical trial cohort, and the causes of repertoire differences, possibly disease activity or prior therapy, were left undefined. Baseline TCR diversity was reported to be lower in newly diagnosed patients than in healthy donors, and even lower in relapsed/refractory patients.

Worth noting for this clone: Its antigen remains unidentified. Base-call qualities are not available, and no considerably larger clone is one nucleotide away.

The time point label on this specimen signifies: newly diagnosed, previously untreated cHL patient sample. Magnetic negative selection with a Miltenyi CD4+ T cell isolation kit was used to purify CD4+ T cells from thawed PBMCs. PBMCs from patients with newly diagnosed, previously untreated classical Hodgkin lymphoma were sequenced as a comparison group for the relapsed/refractory trial patients. Peripheral blood was collected in 8 mL Vacutainer Cell Preparation Tubes, from which PBMCs were isolated by centrifugation and then cryopreserved. Purified CD4+ and CD8+ fractions were prepared only for cases where an additional PBMC sample was available. Magnetically labelled cells were removed on LS columns in a quadroMACS separator, and the flow-through was collected as the purified fraction. Via the germline V gene, CDR1 is SGHVS and CDR2 FQNEAQ. The CDR3 numbers 15 residues from cysteine through phenylalanine. Only CDR3 DNA is held: 45 bases, read in frame from base 1. V is pared back by 2 bases and J by 2 bases, with 12 bases lying between the germline termini.

The TCR was taken from a human donor with classical Hodgkin lymphoma. Sequencing used CD4+ T cells from blood. The chain joins TRBV7-8 to TRBJ1-2; TRBD1 is a possible D gene, resting on 6 matching bases. The DNA sequence is given as TGTGCCAGCAGCTTAATTGGGACACTAAACTATGGCTACACCTTC. It specifies CASSLIGTLNYGYTF.